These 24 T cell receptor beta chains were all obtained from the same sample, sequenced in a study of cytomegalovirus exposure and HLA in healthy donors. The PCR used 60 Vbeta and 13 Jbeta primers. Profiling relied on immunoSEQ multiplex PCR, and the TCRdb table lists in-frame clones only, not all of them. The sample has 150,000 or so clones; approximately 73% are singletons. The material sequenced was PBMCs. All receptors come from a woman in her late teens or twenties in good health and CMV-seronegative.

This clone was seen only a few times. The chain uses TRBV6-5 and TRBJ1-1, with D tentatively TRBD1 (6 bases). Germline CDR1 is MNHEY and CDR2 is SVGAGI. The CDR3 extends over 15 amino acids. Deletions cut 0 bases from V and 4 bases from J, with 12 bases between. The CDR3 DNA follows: TGTGCCAGCAGTTACTCGACAGGTTGGGGCACTGAAGCTTTCTTT. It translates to CASSYSTGWGTEAFF.

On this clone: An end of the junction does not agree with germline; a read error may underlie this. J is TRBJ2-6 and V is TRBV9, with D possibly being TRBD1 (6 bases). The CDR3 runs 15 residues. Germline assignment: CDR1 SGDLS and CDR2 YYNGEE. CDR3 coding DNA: TGTGCCAGCAGCGGACAGGAAGGTGGGGCCAACGGCCTGACTTTC. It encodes CASSGQEGGANGLTF.

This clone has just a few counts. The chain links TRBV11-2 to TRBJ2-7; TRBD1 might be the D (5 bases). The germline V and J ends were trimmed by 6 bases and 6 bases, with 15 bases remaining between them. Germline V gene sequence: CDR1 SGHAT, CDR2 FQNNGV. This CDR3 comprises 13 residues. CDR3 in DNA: TGTGCCAGCAGTTTGGGCGTTGGGGCCGAGCAGTACGTC. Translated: CASSLGVGAEQYV.

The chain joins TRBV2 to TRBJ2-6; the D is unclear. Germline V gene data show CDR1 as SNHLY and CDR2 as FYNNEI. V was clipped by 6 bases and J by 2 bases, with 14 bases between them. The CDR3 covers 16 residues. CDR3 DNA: TGTGCCAGCAGCCCCAGTCCGCTTGCTGGGGCCAACGTCCTGACTTTC. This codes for CASSPSPLAGANVLTF. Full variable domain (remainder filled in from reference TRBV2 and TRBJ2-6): EPEVTQTPSHQVTQMGQEVILRCVPISNHLYFYWYRQILGQKVEFLVSFYNNEISEKSEIFDDQFSVERPDGSNFTLKIRSTKLEDSAMYFCASSPSPLAGANVLTFGAGSRLTVL.

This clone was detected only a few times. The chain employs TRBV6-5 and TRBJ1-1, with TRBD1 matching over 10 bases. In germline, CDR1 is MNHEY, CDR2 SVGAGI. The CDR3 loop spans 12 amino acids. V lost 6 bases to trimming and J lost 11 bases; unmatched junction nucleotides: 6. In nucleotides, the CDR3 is TGTGCCAGCAGGATAAGGGGACAGGGGGCTTTCTTT. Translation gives CASRIRGQGAFF.

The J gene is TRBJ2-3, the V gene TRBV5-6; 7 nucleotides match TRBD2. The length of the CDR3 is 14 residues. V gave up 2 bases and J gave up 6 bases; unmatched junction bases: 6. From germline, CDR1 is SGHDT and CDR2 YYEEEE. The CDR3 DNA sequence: TGTGCCAGCAGCTTCGGGGGGTTTCAGGATACGCAGTATTTT. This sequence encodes CASSFGGFQDTQYF.

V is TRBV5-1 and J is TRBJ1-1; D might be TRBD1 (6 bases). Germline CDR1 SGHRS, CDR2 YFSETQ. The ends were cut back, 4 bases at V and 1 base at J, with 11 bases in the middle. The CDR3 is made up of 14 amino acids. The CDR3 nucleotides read TGCGCCAGCAGCGGAGGACAGCAGAACACTGAAGCTTTCTTT. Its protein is CASSGGQQNTEAFF.

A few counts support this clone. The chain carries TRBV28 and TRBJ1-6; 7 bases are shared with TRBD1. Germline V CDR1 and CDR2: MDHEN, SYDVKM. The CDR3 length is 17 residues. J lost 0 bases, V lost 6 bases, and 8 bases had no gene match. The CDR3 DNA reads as TGTGCCAGCAGAGGGACAGCTGCCAGCTCCTATAATTCACCCCTCCACTTT. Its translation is CASRGTAASSYNSPLHF.

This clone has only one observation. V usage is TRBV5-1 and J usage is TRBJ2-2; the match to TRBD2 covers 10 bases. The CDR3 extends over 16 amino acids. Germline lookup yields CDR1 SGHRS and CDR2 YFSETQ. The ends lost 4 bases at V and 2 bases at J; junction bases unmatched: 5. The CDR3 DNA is TGCGCCAGCAGCGAAACTAGCGGGGCCAACACCGGGGAGCTGTTTTTT. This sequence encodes CASSETSGANTGELFF.

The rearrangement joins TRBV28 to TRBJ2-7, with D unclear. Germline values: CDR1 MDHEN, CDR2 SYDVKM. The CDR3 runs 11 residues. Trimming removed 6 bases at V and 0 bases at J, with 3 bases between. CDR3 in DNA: TGTGCCAGCAGCGTCTCCTACGAGCAGTACTTC. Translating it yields CASSVSYEQYF.

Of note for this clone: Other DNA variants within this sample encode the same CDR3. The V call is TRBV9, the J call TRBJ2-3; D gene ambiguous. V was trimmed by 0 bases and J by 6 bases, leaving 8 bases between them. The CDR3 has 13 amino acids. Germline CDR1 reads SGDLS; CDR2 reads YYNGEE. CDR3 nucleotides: TGTGCCAGCAGCGTAGCAGGAAAGGATACGCAGTATTTT. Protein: CASSVAGKDTQYF.

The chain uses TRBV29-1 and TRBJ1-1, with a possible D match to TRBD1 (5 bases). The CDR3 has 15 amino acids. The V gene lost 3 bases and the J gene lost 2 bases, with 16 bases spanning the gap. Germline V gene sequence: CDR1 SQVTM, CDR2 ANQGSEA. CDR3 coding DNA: TGCAGCGTTGATGCGGGGCAGCCAATCAACACTGAAGCTTTCTTT. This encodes CSVDAGQPINTEAFF.

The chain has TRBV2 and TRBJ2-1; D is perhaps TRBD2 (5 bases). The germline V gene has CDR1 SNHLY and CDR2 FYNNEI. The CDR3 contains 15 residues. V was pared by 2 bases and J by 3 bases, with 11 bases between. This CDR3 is CASSENSGLYNEQFF. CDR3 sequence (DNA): TGTGCCAGCAGTGAAAACAGCGGCCTCTACAATGAGCAGTTCTTC.

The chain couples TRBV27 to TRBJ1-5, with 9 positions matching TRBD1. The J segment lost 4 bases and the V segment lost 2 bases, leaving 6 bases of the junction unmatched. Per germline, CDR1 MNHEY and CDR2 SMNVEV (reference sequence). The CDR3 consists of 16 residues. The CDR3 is CASSLLSTGGNQPQHF. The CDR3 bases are TGTGCCAGCAGTTTACTCTCGACAGGGGGTAATCAGCCCCAGCATTTT.

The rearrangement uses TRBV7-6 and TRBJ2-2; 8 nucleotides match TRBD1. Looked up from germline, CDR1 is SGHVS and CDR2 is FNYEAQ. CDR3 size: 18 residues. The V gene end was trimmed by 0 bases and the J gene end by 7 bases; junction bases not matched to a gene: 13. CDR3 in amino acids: CASSLAPDRVGLDGELFF. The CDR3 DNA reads TGTGCCAGCAGCTTAGCGCCGGACAGGGTTGGTTTGGACGGGGAGCTGTTTTTT.

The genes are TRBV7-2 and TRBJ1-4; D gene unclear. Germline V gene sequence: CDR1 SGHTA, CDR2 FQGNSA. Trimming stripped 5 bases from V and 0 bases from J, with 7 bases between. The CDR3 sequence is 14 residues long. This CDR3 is CASSMTSTNEKLFF. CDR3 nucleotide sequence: TGTGCCAGCAGCATGACATCAACTAATGAAAAACTGTTTTTT.

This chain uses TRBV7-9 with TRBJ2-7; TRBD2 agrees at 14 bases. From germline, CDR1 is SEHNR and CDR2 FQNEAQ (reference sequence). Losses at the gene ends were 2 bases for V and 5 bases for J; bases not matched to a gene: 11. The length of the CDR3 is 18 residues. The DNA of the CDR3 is TGTGCCAGCAGCTTACTCGGACTAGCGGGGGGTTATCTTGACGAGCAGTACTTC. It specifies CASSLLGLAGGYLDEQYF.

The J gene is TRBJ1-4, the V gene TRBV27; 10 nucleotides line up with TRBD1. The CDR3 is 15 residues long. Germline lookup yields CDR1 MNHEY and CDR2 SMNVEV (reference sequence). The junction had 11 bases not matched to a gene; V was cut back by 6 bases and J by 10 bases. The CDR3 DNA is TGTGCCAGCAGCCCCGCGCTGACAGGGGGCGGAAAACTGTTTTTT. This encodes CASSPALTGGGKLFF.

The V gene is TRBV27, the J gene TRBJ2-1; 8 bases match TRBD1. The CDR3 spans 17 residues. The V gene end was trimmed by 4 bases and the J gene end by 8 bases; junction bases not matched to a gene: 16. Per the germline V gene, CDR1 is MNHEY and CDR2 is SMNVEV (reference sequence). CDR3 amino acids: CASSSTPGQALFDEQFF. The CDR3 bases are TGTGCCAGCAGTTCAACACCGGGACAGGCACTTTTCGATGAGCAGTTCTTC.

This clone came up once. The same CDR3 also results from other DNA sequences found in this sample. CDR3 DNA sequence: TGTGCCAGCAGTTTGGCCCATTCAGCAGGGTTCACTGAAGCTTTCTTT. Protein: CASSLAHSAGFTEAFF. This sequence joins TRBV27 and TRBJ1-1; a weak D match, TRBD1 (5 bases). This CDR3 comprises 16 residues. Trimming took 3 bases from V and 4 from J, leaving 18 bases between them. The germline V gene has CDR1 MNHEY and CDR2 SMNVEV (reference sequence).

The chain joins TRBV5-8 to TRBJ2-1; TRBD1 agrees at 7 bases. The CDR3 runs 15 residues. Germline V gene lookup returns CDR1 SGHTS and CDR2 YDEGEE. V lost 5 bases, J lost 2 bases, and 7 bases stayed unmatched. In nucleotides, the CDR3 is TGTGCCAGCAGTCCCACAGGGGCTACCTACAATGAGCAGTTCTTC. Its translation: CASSPTGATYNEQFF.

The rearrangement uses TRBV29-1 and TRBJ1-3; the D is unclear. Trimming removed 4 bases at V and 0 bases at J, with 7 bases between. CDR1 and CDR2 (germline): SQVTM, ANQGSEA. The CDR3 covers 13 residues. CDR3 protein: CSVGGHSGNTIYF. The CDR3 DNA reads TGCAGCGTTGGAGGGCACTCTGGAAACACCATATATTTT.

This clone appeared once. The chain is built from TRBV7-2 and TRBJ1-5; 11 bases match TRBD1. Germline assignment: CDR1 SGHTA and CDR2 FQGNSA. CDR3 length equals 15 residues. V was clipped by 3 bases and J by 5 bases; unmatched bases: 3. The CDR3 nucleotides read TGTGCCAGCAGCTTTTGGACAGGGGGCGATCAGCCCCAGCATTTT. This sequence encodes CASSFWTGGDQPQHF.

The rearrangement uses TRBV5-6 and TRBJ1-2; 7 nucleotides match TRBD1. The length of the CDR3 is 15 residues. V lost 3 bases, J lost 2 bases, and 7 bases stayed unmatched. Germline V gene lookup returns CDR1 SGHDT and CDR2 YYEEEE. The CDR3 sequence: CASSSGQRQNYGYTF. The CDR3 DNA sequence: TGTGCCAGCAGCTCGGGACAGCGCCAAAACTATGGCTACACCTTC.